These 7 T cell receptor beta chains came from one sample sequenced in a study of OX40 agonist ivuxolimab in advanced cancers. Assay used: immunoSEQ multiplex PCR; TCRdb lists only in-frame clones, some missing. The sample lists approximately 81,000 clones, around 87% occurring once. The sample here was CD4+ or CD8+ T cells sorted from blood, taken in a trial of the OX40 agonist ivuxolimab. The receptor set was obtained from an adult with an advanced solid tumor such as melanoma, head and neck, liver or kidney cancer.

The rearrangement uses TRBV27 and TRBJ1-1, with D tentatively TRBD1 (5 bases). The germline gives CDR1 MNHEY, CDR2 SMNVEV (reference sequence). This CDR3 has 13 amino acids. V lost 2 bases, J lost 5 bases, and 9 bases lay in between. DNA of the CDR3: TGTGCCAGCAGTTTAAGCAGGGCGACTGAAGCTTTCTTT. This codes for CASSLSRATEAFF.

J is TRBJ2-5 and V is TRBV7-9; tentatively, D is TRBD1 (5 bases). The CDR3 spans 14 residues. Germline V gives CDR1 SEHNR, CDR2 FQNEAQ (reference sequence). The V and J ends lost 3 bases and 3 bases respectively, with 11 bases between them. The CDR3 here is CASSFITGEETQYF. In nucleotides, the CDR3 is TGTGCCAGCAGCTTTATTACAGGAGAAGAGACCCAGTACTTC.

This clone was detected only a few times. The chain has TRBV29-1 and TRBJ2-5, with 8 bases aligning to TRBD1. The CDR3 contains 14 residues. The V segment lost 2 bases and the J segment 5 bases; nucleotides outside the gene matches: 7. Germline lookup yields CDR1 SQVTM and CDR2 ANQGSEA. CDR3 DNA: TGCAGCGTTGAACCTCAGGGGGCCTGGGAGACCCAGTACTTC. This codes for CSVEPQGAWETQYF. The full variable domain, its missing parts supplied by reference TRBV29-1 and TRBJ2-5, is SAVISQKPSRDICQRGTSLTIQCQVDSQVTMMFWYRQQPGQSLTLIATANQGSEATYESGFVIDKFPISRPNLTFSTLTVSNMSPEDSSIYLCSVEPQGAWETQYFGPGTRLLVL.

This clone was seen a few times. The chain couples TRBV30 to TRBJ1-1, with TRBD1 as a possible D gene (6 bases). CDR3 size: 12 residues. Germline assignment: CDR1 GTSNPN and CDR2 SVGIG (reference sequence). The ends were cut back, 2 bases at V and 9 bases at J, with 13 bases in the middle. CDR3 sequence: CAWSILGTKAFF. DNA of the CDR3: TGTGCCTGGAGTATACTCGGGACAAAAGCTTTCTTT.

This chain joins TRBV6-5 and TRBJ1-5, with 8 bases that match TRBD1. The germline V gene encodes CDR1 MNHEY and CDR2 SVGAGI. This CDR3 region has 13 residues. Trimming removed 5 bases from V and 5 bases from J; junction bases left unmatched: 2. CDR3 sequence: CASSLTGDQPQHF. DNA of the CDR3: TGTGCCAGCAGTCTGACAGGGGATCAGCCCCAGCATTTT.

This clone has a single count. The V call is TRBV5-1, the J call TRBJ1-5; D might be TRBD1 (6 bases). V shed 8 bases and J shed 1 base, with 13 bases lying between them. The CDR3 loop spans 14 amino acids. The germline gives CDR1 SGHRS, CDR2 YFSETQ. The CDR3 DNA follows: TGCGCCAGACACGGACAGTGGAGCAATCAGCCCCAGCATTTT. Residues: CARHGQWSNQPQHF.

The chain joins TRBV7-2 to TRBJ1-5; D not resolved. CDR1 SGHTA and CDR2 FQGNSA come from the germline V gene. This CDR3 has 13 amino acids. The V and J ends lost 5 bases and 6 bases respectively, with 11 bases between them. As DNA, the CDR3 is TGTGCCAGCAGCCGGGCGGCCGGTCAGCCCCAGCATTTT. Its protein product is CASSRAAGQPQHF.